The source of this T cell receptor beta chain is a study of blood T cells in healthy people across ages. A second about 6 to 12 cycle PCR used barcoded and J-beta primers. TCRdb passed the 5' RACE reads through MiXCR, listing each CDR3 protein once. The sample lists some 1.5 million distinct CDR3 sequences, approximately 43% occurring once. J was trimmed by 5 bases and V by 4 bases; bases with no gene match: 12. This CDR3 region has 16 residues. Looked up from germline, CDR1 is LGHDT and CDR2 is YNNKEL (reference sequence). This clonotype was seen at least ten times. The TCR sequence derives from a woman aged 18-29 years in good health. V and J are TRBV3-1 and TRBJ1-1; TRBD1 matches at 8 bases. The specimen was blood. The chain's CDR3 is CASSPTGRTGRTEAFF. DNA of the CDR3: TGTGCCAGCAGCCCGACAGGACGGACAGGGAGGACTGAAGCTTTCTTT.